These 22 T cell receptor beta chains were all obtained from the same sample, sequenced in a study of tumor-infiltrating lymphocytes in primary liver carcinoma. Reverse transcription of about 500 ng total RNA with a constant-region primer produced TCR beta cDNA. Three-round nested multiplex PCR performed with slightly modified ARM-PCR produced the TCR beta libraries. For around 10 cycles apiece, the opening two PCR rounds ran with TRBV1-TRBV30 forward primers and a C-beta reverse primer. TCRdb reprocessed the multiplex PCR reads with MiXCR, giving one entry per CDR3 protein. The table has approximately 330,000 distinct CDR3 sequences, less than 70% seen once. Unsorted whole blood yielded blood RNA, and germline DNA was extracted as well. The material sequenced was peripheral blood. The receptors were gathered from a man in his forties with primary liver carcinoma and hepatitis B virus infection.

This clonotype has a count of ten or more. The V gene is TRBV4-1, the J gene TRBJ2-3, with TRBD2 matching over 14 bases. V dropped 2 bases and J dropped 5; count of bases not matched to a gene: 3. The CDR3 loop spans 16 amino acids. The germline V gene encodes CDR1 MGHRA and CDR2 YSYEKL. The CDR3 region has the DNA TGCGCCAGCAGCCAACGACTAGCGGGAGGGTTAGATACGCAGTATTTT. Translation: CASSQRLAGGLDTQYF.

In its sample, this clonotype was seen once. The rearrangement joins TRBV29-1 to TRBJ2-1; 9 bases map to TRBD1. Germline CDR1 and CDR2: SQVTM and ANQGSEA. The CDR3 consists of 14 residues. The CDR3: CRVTRQGAYNEQFF. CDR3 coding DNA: TGCAGAGTTACACGACAGGGGGCCTACAATGAGCAGTTCTTC.

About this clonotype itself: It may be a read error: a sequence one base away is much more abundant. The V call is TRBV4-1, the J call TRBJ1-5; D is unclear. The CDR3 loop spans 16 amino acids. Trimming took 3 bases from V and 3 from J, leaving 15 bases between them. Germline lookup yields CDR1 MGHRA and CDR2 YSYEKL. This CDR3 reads CASSHLIGWANQPQHF. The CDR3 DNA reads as TGCGCCAGCAGCCACTTAATTGGTTGGGCCAATCAGCCCCAGCATTTT.

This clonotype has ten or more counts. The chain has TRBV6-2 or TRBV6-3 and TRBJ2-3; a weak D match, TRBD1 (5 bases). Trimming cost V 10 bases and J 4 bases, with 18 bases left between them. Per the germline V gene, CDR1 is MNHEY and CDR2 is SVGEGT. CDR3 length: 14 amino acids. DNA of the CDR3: TGTGCCACCTTGAGGACACCTTCGTCAGATACGCAGTATTTT. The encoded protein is CATLRTPSSDTQYF.

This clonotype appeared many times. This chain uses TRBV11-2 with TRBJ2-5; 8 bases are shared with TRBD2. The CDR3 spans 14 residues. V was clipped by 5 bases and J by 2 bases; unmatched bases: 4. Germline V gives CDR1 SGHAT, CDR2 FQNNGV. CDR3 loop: CASSTAGGQETQYF. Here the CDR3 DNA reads TGTGCCAGCAGCACGGCGGGAGGTCAAGAGACCCAGTACTTC. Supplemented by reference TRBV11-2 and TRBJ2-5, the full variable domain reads EAGVAQSPRYKIIEKRQSVAFWCNPISGHATLYWYQQILGQGPKLLIQFQNNGVVDDSQLPKDRFSAERLKGVDSTLKIQPAKLEDSAVYLCASSTAGGQETQYFGPGTRLLVL.

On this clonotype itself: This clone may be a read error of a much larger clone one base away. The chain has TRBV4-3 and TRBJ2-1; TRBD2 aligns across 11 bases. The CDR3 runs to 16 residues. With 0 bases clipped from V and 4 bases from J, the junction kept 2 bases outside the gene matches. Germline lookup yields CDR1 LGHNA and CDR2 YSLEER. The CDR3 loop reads CASSQEASGGYNEQFF. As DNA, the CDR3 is TGCGCCAGCAGCCAAGAGGCTAGCGGGGGGTACAATGAGCAGTTCTTC.

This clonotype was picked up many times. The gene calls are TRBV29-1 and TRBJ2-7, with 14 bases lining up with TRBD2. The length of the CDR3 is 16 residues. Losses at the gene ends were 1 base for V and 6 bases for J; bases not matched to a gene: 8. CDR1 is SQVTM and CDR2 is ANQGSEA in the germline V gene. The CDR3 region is CSVEVAVGLAGAEQYF. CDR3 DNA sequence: TGCAGCGTTGAAGTGGCCGTGGGACTAGCGGGAGCCGAGCAGTACTTC.

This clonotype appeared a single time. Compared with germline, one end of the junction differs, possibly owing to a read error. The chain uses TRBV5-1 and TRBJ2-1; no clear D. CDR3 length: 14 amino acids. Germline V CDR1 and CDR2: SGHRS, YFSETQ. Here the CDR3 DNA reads TGCGTCAGCAGCTTGGTTGTGGCAGGCAATGAGCACTTCTTC. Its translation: CVSSLVVAGNEHFF.

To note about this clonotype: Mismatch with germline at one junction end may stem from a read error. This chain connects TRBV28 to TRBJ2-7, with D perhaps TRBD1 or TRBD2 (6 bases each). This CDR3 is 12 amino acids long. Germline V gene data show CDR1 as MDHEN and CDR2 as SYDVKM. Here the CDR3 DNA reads TGTGCCAGCAGTCTAACCGAAGGGGGGATCAGCTTC. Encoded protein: CASSLTEGGISF.

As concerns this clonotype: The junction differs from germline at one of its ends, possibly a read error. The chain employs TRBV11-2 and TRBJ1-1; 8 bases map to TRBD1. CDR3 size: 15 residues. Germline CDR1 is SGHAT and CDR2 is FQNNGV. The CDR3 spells CASCSGQGVGTGAFF. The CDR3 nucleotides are TGTGCCAGCTGCTCTGGACAGGGAGTGGGAACTGGAGCTTTCTTT.

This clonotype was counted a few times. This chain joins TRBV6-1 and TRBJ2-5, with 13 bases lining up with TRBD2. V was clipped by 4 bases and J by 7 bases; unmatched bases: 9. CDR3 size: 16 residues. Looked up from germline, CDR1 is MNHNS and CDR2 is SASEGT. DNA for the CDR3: TGTGCCAGCAGTGGGGGGACTAGCGGGGCCCTTAGGACCCAGTACTTC. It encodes CASSGGTSGALRTQYF.

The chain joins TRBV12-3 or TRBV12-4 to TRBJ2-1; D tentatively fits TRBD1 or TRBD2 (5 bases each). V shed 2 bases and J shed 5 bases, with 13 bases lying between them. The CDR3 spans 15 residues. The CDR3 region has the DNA TGTGCCAGCAGTTTAATGGGGGATCGGAACAATGAGCAGTTCTTC. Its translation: CASSLMGDRNNEQFF.

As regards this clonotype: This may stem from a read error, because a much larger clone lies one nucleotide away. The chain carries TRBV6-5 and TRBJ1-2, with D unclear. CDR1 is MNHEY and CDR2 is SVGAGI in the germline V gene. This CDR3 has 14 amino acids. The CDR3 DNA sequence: TGTGCCAGCACTTACTCGAGGGAATACTATGGCTACACCTTC. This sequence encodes CASTYSREYYGYTF.

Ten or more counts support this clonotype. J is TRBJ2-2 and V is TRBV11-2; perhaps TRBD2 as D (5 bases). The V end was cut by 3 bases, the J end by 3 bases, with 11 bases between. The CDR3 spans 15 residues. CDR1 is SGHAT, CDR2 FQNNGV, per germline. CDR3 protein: CASSLIRGDTGELFF. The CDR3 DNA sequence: TGTGCCAGCAGCTTGATACGGGGTGACACCGGGGAGCTGTTTTTT.

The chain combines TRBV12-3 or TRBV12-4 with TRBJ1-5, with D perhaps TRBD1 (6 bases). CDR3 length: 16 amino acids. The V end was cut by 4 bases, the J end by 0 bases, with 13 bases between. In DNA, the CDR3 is TGTGCCAGCAGTTCCTTAAGGGGGGGTAGCAATCAGCCCCAGCATTTT. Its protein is CASSSLRGGSNQPQHF.

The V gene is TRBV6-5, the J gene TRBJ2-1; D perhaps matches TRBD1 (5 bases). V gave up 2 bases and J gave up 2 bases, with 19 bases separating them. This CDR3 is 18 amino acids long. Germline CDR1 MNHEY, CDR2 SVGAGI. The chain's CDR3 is CASSYAQWTRNTYNEQFF. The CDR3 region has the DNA TGTGCCAGCAGTTACGCCCAATGGACACGGAATACCTACAATGAGCAGTTCTTC.

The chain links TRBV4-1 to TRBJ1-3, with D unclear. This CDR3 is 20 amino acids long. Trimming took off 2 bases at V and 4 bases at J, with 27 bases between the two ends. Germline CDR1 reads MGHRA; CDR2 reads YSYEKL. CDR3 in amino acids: CASSQWVRAALETVGNTIYF. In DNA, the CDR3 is TGCGCCAGCAGCCAATGGGTGCGGGCCGCCTTGGAGACTGTGGGAAACACCATATATTTT.

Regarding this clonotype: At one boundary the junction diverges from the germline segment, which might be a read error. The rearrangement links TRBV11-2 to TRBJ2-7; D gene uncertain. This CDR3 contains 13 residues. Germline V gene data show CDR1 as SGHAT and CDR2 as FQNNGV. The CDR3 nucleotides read TGTACCAGCAGCTTAGCCTCGGGCTACGAGCAGTACTTC. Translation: CTSSLASGYEQYF.

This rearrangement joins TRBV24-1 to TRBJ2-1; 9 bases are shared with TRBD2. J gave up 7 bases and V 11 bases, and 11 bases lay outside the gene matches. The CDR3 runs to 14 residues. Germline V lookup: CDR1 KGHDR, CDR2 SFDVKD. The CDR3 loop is CAIESGRPTNEQFF. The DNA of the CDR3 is TGTGCCATCGAAAGCGGGAGGCCTACTAATGAGCAGTTCTTC.

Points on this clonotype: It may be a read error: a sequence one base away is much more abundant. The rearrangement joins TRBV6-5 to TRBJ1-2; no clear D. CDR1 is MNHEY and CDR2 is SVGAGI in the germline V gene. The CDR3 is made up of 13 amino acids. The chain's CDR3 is CANSSTVYGYYTF. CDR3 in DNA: TGTGCCAACAGTTCGACCGTATATGGCTACTACACCTTC.

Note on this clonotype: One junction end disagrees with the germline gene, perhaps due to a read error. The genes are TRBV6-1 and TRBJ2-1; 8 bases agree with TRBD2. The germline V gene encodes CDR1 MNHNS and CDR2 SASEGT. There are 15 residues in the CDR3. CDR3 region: CASSKDRGGYNEQFF. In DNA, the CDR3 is TGTGCCAGCAGCAAGGACCGGGGGGGGTACAATGAGCAATTCTTC.

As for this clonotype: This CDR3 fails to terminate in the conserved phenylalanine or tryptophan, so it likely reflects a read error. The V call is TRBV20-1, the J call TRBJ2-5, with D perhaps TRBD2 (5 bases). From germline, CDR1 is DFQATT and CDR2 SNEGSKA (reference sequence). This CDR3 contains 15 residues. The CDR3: CSARDGRAAQEAQYI. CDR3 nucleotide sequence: TGCAGTGCTAGAGATGGGAGAGCAGCCCAAGAGGCCCAGTACATC.